This paragraph reports one T cell receptor (beta chain). What it recognizes is unknown. The entry originates in a study of blood T cells in healthy people across ages. General observations from the study: The long-lived group displayed more naive CD4+ cells, plus higher diversity, than the aged donors did. Naive T cell percentage showed a strong correlation with the diversity of TCR beta.

The CDR3 consists of 16 residues. Germline CDR1 reads DFQATT; CDR2 reads SNEGSKA (reference sequence). The V end lost 4 bases, the J end lost 2 bases, and 20 bases lay between the germline ends. With a J-beta primer mix and a sample-barcoded 5' primer, a second PCR ran about 7 to 12 cycles. Individual samples furnished no less than 3 million CDR3-containing paired-end reads apiece. TCRdb re-called the 5' RACE reads through MiXCR, storing one row per CDR3 protein. This sample has fewer than 2 million distinct CDR3 sequences, with more than 35% found just once. The sample consisted of blood. The chain carries TRBV20-1 and TRBJ1-2; D is possibly TRBD1 (5 bases). This clonotype was obtained from a human donor in good health. This CDR3 reads CSATDHRRGPNYGYTF. CDR3 DNA: TGCAGTGCTACCGACCATCGGAGGGGCCCCAACTATGGCTACACCTTC.